The present entry profiles one TCR beta chain with its context. Its antigen is currently unknown. This specimen belongs to a study of cytomegalovirus exposure and HLA in healthy donors. Study results and caveats: An analysis done earlier found most TCR beta V segments productive about 87% or about 30% of the time. No immune exposure information besides CMV serostatus was available. Accurate prediction of most subjects' HLA-A and HLA-B alleles from TCR beta sequences was reported. DRB1 showed the most TCR associations and HLA-C the fewest in a later analysis, as rates varied by HLA locus.

Use of 60 Vbeta and 13 Jbeta primers characterized the PCR. Assay: immunoSEQ multiplex PCR; the TCRdb copy retains only in-frame clones and omits some. The table has around 140,000 clones, almost 80% seen once. Germline V gives CDR1 LNHDA, CDR2 SQIVND (reference sequence). The CDR3 is 18 amino acids. After removal of 3 bases from V and 2 bases from J, the junction contained 12 bases not matched to a gene. The chain is built from TRBV19 and TRBJ1-5, with TRBD1 matching 8 bases. The sequence derives from a female donor in good health and CMV-seronegative. Material: PBMCs. For the CDR3, the DNA is TGTGCCAGTAGTATGGTAGCAGGGGGCGTGGGTGGCAATCAGCCCCAGCATTTT. Its protein is CASSMVAGGVGGNQPQHF.